The present T cell receptor (beta chain) was sequenced within a study of blood T cell repertoires in COVID-19. Study background: The United States, Italy and Spain were the sources of the acute and convalescent COVID-19 samples. Sources were T cells, B-cell-depleted T cells, or PBMCs; the material itself was cDNA or gDNA.

Trimming shortened V by 8 bases and J by 0 bases, and 9 bases separated the two germline ends. The germline V gene encodes CDR1 GTSNPN and CDR2 SVGIG (reference sequence). This CDR3 contains 12 residues. Sequencing used immunoSEQ multiplex PCR; TCRdb keeps in-frame clones, though not all of them. The sample has about 200,000 clones, approximately 84% seen once. This chain uses TRBV30 with TRBJ2-3; no reliable D call. Sequencing was carried out using peripheral blood. The TCR sequence derives from a human donor with acute or convalescent COVID-19. The donor label of this sample is uncertain. CDR3 loop: CARAESTDTQYF. Here the CDR3 DNA reads TGTGCCCGAGCCGAGAGCACAGATACGCAGTATTTT. Combining the CDR3 with reference TRBV30 and TRBJ2-3 gives the whole variable domain SQTIHQWPATLVQPVGSPLSLECTVEGTSNPNLYWYRQAAGRGLQLLFYSVGIGQISSEVPQNLSASRPQDRQFILSSKKLLLSDSGFYLCARAESTDTQYFGPGTRLTVL.